This record concerns one TCR beta chain sequence. It lacks a known antigen. Within one base of it there is no much larger clone, and no base qualities were kept. This entry belongs to a study of shared clonotypes between healthy human individuals (dated by TCRdb to about 2020). Looking at the study overall: Two women and a few men aged 18 to 49 years were included in the cohort. Between about 0.8 and 9 billion PBMCs per donor were obtained by leukapheresis. The study deeply sequenced blood TCR repertoires of several healthy adults to estimate repertoire size and the extent of clonotype sharing between individuals. Different laboratories and diverse techniques were used to prepare libraries and sequence TCR repertoires, to increase sequencing depth and limit assay-specific biases. For each donor, CD4 naive and CD4 memory were each run on three plates, CD8 naive on two plates, and CD8 memory on one plate.

The CDR3 sequence holds 17 residues, the cysteine and phenylalanine included. Only the CDR3 region is kept as DNA, spanning 51 bases read in frame from base 1. CDR1 and CDR2, per the germline V gene (reference sequence), are SGHNT and YYREEE. A distance of 16 bases separates the germline ends of V and J, which lose 1 base and 0 bases respectively. TCR CDR3 regions were amplified from genomic DNA by multiplex PCR using the deep immunoSEQ assay. Genomic DNA extracted from each cell subset was distributed evenly over all wells of several immunoSEQ 96-well plates, and each plate served as one replicate. Each replicate PCR for sorted subsets received about 210 ng genomic DNA, equal to tens of thousands of T cell genomes. Purified libraries were measured with a Qubit 3.0 fluorometer, size-checked on a Bioanalyzer 2100, and measured again with the KAPA Library Quantification kit. Every immunoSEQ 96-well plate was sequenced on a separate single-read 150-cycle Illumina NextSeq 550 flow cell. The authors processed their data as follows. Because the immunoSEQ output included only junctional sequences and no quality scores, the filtering could not be the same as the filtering used for full-length reads. Sequences were annotated with PyIR, a Python wrapper for IgBLAST v1.9, using IMGT germline references to assign V/J genes and CDR3. Reads with weak V/J assignments (E-value above 1e-6), missing CDR3, stop codons, out-of-frame junctions, or ambiguous translated residues were removed. V3J clonotypes were defined as sequences sharing an identical inferred V gene, J gene, and CDR3 amino acid sequence. The percentage overlap between two repertoires was calculated by dividing the number of shared unique clonotypes by the size of the smaller repertoire. RTK rarefaction, the Chao1 estimator, and Recon v2.1 estimates of unobserved clonotypes were used to assess repertoire richness. Generation probabilities were computed with OLGA for all TCRbeta clonotypes obtained by the gDNA method from several donors. Imported from immuneACCESS, the table was reduced by TCRdb to in-frame sequences with V and J called. These copies leave out some clones; in studies compared against another copy, an unresolved V gene accounts for under half, and the cause of the remainder is not known. From that table come the V and J calls and clone size; the DNA was used to work out D and trimming. The sample table holds roughly 2.2 million clones, of which approximately 93% were seen once. The leading ten clones occupy 0.35% to 0.5% of the sample.

Overall results and qualifications from the work: Because the study included only a small number of donors, the genetic and exposure-history diversity represented was limited. Sampling was limited to blood, and TCR repertoires in tissue likely differ from TCR repertoires in blood. Naive subsets generally had larger estimated clonotype richness than memory subsets. Compared with non-shared clonotypes, the clonotypes found in all four sorted-subset donors had higher generation probabilities. Even with the large sequencing depth, rarefaction of the sorted-subset datasets indicated that sequencing was incomplete. Across a few donors, 5% to 6% of naive CD4, approximately 3.6% of naive CD8, under 2.5% of memory CD4, and 0.4% of memory CD8 clonotypes were shared. Based on pairwise subsampling, the degree of clonotype sharing among donors was expected to be affected by sequencing depth.

The donors were healthy, HIV-negative adults with no recently reported acute infections or vaccinations. Only Caucasian adults living in Nashville, Tennessee, USA were represented among the donors. Magnetic negative selection was used to enrich CD4+ T cells, after which naive cells were positively selected on CD45RA and the negative fraction became the memory subset. After blood collection by leukapheresis, PBMCs were isolated using Ficoll-Histopaque density gradient centrifugation and then cryopreserved in the vapor phase of liquid nitrogen. Analytical flow cytometry was used to check the purity and quantity of every magnetically sorted T cell population. Genomic DNA was isolated from each sorted fraction and quantified by UV absorbance on a Nanodrop 2000c.

The source material was naive CD4+ T cells from PBMCs. Sample cell subset or site, as interpreted from the label and publication: CD45RA+ positively selected. This clonotype was obtained from a man younger than 30 in good health. Some clones in this sample may be carry-over from other donors' samples. This chain is built from TRBV5-4 and TRBJ2-5; no D segment can be confidently identified. CDR3 loop: CASSLPTYSQYQETQYF. The nucleotides are TGTGCCAGCAGCTTGCCTACGTATTCTCAGTACCAAGAGACCCAGTACTTC. This CDR3, with the reference TRBV5-4 and TRBJ2-5 proteins standing in past its ends, gives the full variable domain ETGVTQSPTHLIKTRGQQVTLRCSSQSGHNTVSWYQQALGQGPQFIFQYYREEENGRGNFPPRFSGLQFPNYSSELNVNALELDDSALYLCASSLPTYSQYQETQYFGPGTRLLVL.